This record concerns one TCR beta chain sequence. Amplified regions were TCR beta CDR3 sequences from RNA transcripts. The HTBI primer set served for first-round RT-PCR of the TCR CDR3. TCRdb used MiXCR to reprocess the multiplex PCR reads, holding one entry per CDR3 protein. Found here are 400,000 to 550,000 distinct CDR3 sequences, around 24% of them singletons; the top ten hold about 11%. The data belong to a study of T cells in Graves' hyperthyroidism and ophthalmopathy. Source material: blood. This receptor was obtained from a woman aged 25 to 39 with Graves' ophthalmopathy.

CDR3: CASSIGPRGPGNTIYF. The CDR3 nucleotides read TGTGCCAGTAGTATAGGCCCTCGAGGGCCCGGAAACACCATATATTTT. J is TRBJ1-3 and V is TRBV19; D gene uncertain. This CDR3 contains 16 residues. Between the trimmed V and J ends, which lost 1 base and 4 bases, there was a span of 14 bases. CDR1 is LNHDA and CDR2 is SQIVND in the germline V gene (reference sequence).